The 8 T cell receptor beta chains below all came from one sample that was sequenced in a study of T cells in Graves' hyperthyroidism and ophthalmopathy. There were TCR beta CDR3 regions amplified from RNA transcripts. The TCR CDR3 first-round RT-PCR relied on the HTBI primer set. A single record per CDR3 protein comes from TCRdb applying MiXCR to the multiplex PCR reads. In the table there are approximately 400,000 distinct CDR3 sequences, 15% to 19% of which are singletons. Specimen: blood. Source of these receptors: a woman aged 18-29 years with Graves' hyperthyroidism.

This clonotype occurred once. This chain uses TRBV7-3 with TRBJ1-2; D gene ambiguous. V lost 2 bases, J lost 8 bases, and 18 bases lay in between. This CDR3 has 15 amino acids. CDR1 and CDR2 (germline): SGHTA, FQGTGA. The CDR3 bases are TGTGCCAGCAGCTTATCCGGGGTGTCACTTGAAGGCTACACCTTC. It specifies CASSLSGVSLEGYTF.

In its sample, this clonotype was seen many times. DNA for the CDR3: TGTGCCAGCAGTTCCTTCGGGGGTGCTACCTACGAGCAGTACTTC. It is translated as CASSSFGGATYEQYF. The chain recombines TRBV27 with TRBJ2-7; the D gene is possibly TRBD2 (6 bases). This CDR3 contains 15 residues. V was shortened by 4 bases and J by 2 bases, with 15 bases between the two germline ends. CDR1 is MNHEY, CDR2 SMNVEV, per germline (reference sequence).

This clonotype was observed a handful of times. The chain has TRBV19 and TRBJ2-1; TRBD2 is a possible D gene (5 bases). V was clipped by 5 bases and J by 0 bases, with 8 bases between them. Per germline, CDR1 LNHDA and CDR2 SQIVND (reference sequence). This CDR3 has 14 residues. This CDR3 reads CASSERSSYNEQFF. In DNA, the CDR3 is TGTGCCAGTAGTGAGCGGAGCTCCTACAATGAGCAGTTCTTC.

Only a few counts were recorded for this clonotype. The chain links TRBV19 to TRBJ2-1, with 7 bases aligning to TRBD2. CDR3 length: 17 residues. The germline CDR1 and CDR2 sequences are LNHDA and SQIVND (reference sequence). The junction had 8 bases not matched to a gene; V was cut back by 3 bases and J by 0 bases. CDR3 in DNA: TGTGCCAGTAGTATGGGAGGGCCAGGGAGCTCCTACAATGAGCAGTTCTTC. Translation gives CASSMGGPGSSYNEQFF.

The CDR3 bases are TGTGCCAGCAGTCTACAGCCGGGACAGAGTGCCTACGAGCAGTACTTC. Translated: CASSLQPGQSAYEQYF. The chain employs TRBV6-1 and TRBJ2-7, with 7 bases that match TRBD1. J was trimmed by 2 bases and V by 5 bases; bases with no gene match: 12. The CDR3 has 16 residues. CDR1 MNHNS and CDR2 SASEGT come from the germline V gene.

The V gene is TRBV29-1, the J gene TRBJ1-2; 7 bases align to TRBD1. Germline trimming cut 6 bases from V and 8 bases from J; bases unmatched to any gene: 9. Germline-derived CDR1 and CDR2 are SQVTM and ANQGSEA. This CDR3 contains 12 residues. CDR3 in amino acids: CSVATGARGYTF. CDR3 DNA sequence: TGCAGCGTCGCCACAGGGGCTCGGGGCTACACCTTC.

The V gene is TRBV19, the J gene TRBJ2-7; unclear D gene. With 1 base removed from V and 4 bases from J, the gap between germline ends came to 11 bases. The CDR3 is made up of 14 amino acids. In germline, CDR1 is LNHDA, CDR2 SQIVND (reference sequence). CDR3 protein: CASSIAGLGYEQYF. The CDR3, as DNA: TGTGCCAGTAGTATAGCGGGCCTAGGGTACGAGCAGTACTTC. Filled out from reference TRBV19 and TRBJ2-7, the complete variable domain reads DGGITQSPKYLFRKEGQNVTLSCEQNLNHDAMYWYRQDPGQGLRLIYYSQIVNDFQKGDIAEGYSVSREKKESFPLTVTSAQKNPTAFYLCASSIAGLGYEQYFGPGTRLTVT.

There are many counts of this clonotype. The V call is TRBV5-8, the J call TRBJ1-1, with D tentatively TRBD1 (6 bases). Germline lookup yields CDR1 SGHTS and CDR2 YDEGEE. The CDR3 loop spans 15 amino acids. Trimming took off 3 bases at V and 5 bases at J, with 17 bases between the two ends. The CDR3 bases are TGTGCCAGCAGCTACGAGACAGGTCTGTTGACTGAAGCTTTCTTT. This encodes CASSYETGLLTEAFF.